The clone carrying this T cell receptor beta chain was counted once. The sample originates from a study of blood T cell repertoires in COVID-19. Study summary: The study drew acute and convalescent COVID-19 samples from the United States, Italy and Spain. T cells, B-cell-depleted T cells, or PBMCs supplied cDNA or gDNA.

Per the original data handling: Reference gene primers were amplified, and this amplification served to estimate nucleated cell counts. TCRdb keeps only in-frame clones here, not all; method: immunoSEQ multiplex PCR. The V and J calls and the clone size are those of that table, but D and trimming were determined from the DNA. The table lists some 65,000 clones, roughly 90% of them singletons. Trimming took 5 bases from V and 7 from J, leaving 12 bases between them. Per the germline V gene, CDR1 is MNHNY and CDR2 is SVGAGI (reference sequence). The CDR3 loop spans 12 amino acids. The specimen sequenced was peripheral blood. The rearrangement joins TRBV6-6 to TRBJ2-7, with D possibly TRBD2 on 5 matching bases. The source is a man aged 55-75 years with acute or convalescent COVID-19. Here the CDR3 DNA reads TGTGCCAGCAGTATACCCCCGGGGGAGCAGTACTTC. It is translated as CASSIPPGEQYF.